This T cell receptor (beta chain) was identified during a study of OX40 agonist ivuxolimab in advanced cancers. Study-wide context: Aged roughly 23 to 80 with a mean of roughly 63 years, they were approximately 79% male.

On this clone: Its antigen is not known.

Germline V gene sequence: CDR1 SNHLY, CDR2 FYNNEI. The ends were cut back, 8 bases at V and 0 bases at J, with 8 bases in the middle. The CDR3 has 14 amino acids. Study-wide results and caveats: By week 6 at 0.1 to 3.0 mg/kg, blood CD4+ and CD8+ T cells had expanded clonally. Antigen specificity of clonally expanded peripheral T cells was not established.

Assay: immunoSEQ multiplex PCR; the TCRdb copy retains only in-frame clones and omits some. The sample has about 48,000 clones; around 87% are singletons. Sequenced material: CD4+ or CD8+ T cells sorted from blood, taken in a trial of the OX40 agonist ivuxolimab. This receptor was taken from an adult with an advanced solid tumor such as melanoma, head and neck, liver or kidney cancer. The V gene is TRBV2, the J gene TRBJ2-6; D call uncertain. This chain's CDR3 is CASQSDSGANVLTF. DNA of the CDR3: TGTGCCAGCCAATCGGACTCTGGGGCCAACGTCCTGACTTTC.